This record concerns one TCR beta chain sequence. Its antigen is as yet unknown. The entry originates in a study of regulatory T cells in long-lasting Graves disease. Broader study findings: TRBV28, TRBJ1-2 and TRBJ2-5 were segments that persistent disease favored. A reduction in accuracy may have resulted from the small sample size.

CDR1 and CDR2 from the germline V gene are MNHEY and SVGEGT. With V trimmed by 2 bases and J by 1 base, 4 bases remained unmatched. The CDR3 is 16 amino acids. Libraries of TCR beta came from iRepertoire HTBI primers plus Arm-PCR of CDR3 regions. TCRdb redid the calling of the multiplex PCR reads with MiXCR, one entry per CDR3 protein. The sample carries a few hundred thousand distinct CDR3 sequences, 12% to 15% recorded once. Time point specified: newly diagnosed GD, antithyroid drugs for less than 3 months. PBMC-extracted RNA yielded the TCR library. This same sample was also taken into another study, of T cells in Graves' hyperthyroidism and ophthalmopathy. From that second work: Diagnostic assessment was based on clinical symptoms, serum thyroxine and TRAb, thyroid ultrasound and orbital computed tomography. A model of 13 V-J pairs discriminated ophthalmopathy from stable hyperthyroidism.

This receptor was taken from a woman aged 50 to 60 with Graves disease. Sequencing was performed on peripheral blood mononuclear cells (PBMCs), taken at new diagnosis, from a patient treated with antithyroid drugs. The rearrangement uses TRBV6-2 or TRBV6-3 and TRBJ2-2, with TRBD1 identical over 7 bases. CDR3 DNA: TGTGCCAGCAGTTACGGGGACAGTGGGAACACCGGGGAGCTGTTTTTT. This gives the protein CASSYGDSGNTGELFF.